This TCR beta chain was identified in a study of T cells in tumors after PD-1 blockade. Here immunoSEQ multiplex PCR was the method, and the copy in TCRdb shows in-frame clones only, minus some. The data show roughly 2,700 clones, approximately 71% seen once. Time point meaning: first of two post-therapy site-matched biopsies roughly 2 months apart. Input was about 616 ng to 6,500 ng of genomic DNA from tumor or blood. Comment on this clone: Distinct nucleotide sequences in the sample also encode this CDR3.

CDR3 length equals 14 residues. Germline CDR1 SEHNR, CDR2 FQNEAQ (reference sequence). V was clipped by 1 base and J by 3 bases, with 10 bases between them. The V gene is TRBV7-9, the J gene TRBJ2-7, with D perhaps TRBD2 (6 bases). Sample: tumor tissue, taken after anti-PD-1 treatment. This TCR was sampled from a human donor with basal cell carcinoma. The CDR3: CASSLVGGSYEQYF. The CDR3 nucleotides are TGTGCCAGCAGCTTAGTCGGGGGTAGCTACGAGCAGTACTTC. Complete variable domain (other parts from reference TRBV7-9 and TRBJ2-7): DTGVSQNPRHKITKRGQNVTFRCDPISEHNRLYWYRQTLGQGPEFLTYFQNEAQLEKSRLLSDRFSAERPKGSFSTLEIQRTEQGDSAMYLCASSLVGGSYEQYFGPGTRLTVT.